This is a list of T cell receptor beta chains from one sample in a study of blood T cell repertoires in COVID-19. Data came from immunoSEQ multiplex PCR; TCRdb stores just in-frame clones and leaves some out. The sample lists 150,000 to 200,000 clones, more than 90% occurring once. The sample taken for sequencing was peripheral blood. The receptors shown here come from a man in his sixties with active or convalescent COVID-19. Both conserved end residues are part of each CDR3. D genes are given only for firm matches. For some rows the clone size is stated as once, few or many, or as a class when expanded; others skip it.

D	V	size	J	CDR3	DNA
NA	TRBV6-5	once	TRBJ1-3	CASADRNGNTIYF	TGTGCCAGCGCCGACAGGAATGGAAACACCATATATTTT
TRBD1	TRBV18	NA	TRBJ1-5	CASSGTGGYSNQPQHF	TGTGCCAGCTCTGGGACAGGGGGCTATAGCAATCAGCCCCAGCATTTT
TRBD2	TRBV10-3	NA	TRBJ2-1	CAMGTSGDNEQFF	TGTGCCATGGGGACTAGCGGGGACAATGAGCAGTTCTTC
NA	TRBV5-1	NA	TRBJ2-7	CASSRGDSDHEQYF	TGCGCCAGCAGTCGCGGAGACAGCGACCACGAGCAGTACTTC
TRBD1	TRBV2	once	TRBJ1-4	CASREQGSSEKLFF	TGTGCCAGCAGGGAACAGGGGTCCAGTGAAAAACTGTTTTTT
TRBD2	TRBV10-1	NA	TRBJ2-7	CASSESRAGGDEQYF	TGCGCCAGCAGTGAGTCGCGAGCGGGAGGGGATGAGCAGTACTTC
NA	TRBV10-3	NA	TRBJ2-5	CAISDQGQETQYF	TGTGCCATCAGTGACCAGGGGCAAGAGACCCAGTACTTC
TRBD1	TRBV6-5	NA	TRBJ2-7	CASSRQGYEQYF	TGTGCCAGCAGTCGACAGGGATACGAGCAGTACTTC
TRBD1	TRBV19	NA	TRBJ1-2	CASSIAPGGSYGYTF	TGTGCCAGTAGTATAGCCCCAGGGGGAAGCTATGGCTACACCTTC
NA	TRBV5-4	NA	TRBJ2-3	CASKATSTDTQYF	TGTGCCAGCAAGGCGACTAGCACAGATACGCAGTATTTT
NA	TRBV7-7	NA	TRBJ2-2	CASSPGLMNTGELFF	TGTGCCAGCAGCCCGGGACTTATGAACACCGGGGAGCTGTTTTTT
NA	TRBV5-5	NA	TRBJ2-1	CASSLGGVQFF	TGTGCCAGCAGCTTGGGGGGAGTGCAGTTCTTC
NA	TRBV21-1	NA	TRBJ2-4	CASSNPTGRRFFLAKNIQYF	TGTGCCAGCAGCAACCCGACAGGGCGCCGCTTTTTTCTAGCCAAAAACATTCAGTACTTC
TRBD1	TRBV10-1	few	TRBJ2-5	CASSESPGGRGTQYF	TGCGCCAGCAGTGAGTCGCCAGGGGGCCGAGGGACCCAGTACTTC
TRBD1	TRBV12-3/TRBV12-4	NA	TRBJ2-1	CATGQSYNEQFF	TGTGCCACGGGACAGTCCTACAATGAGCAGTTCTTC
TRBD1	TRBV5-1	NA	TRBJ1-2	CASSLPGTANYGYTF	TGCGCCAGCAGCTTGCCCGGGACAGCTAACTATGGCTACACCTTC
NA	TRBV10-3	NA	TRBJ1-6	CATRGVDNSPLHF	TGTGCCACCCGGGGGGTGGATAATTCACCCCTCCACTTT
TRBD1	TRBV3-1/TRBV3-2	NA	TRBJ1-6	CASSQALTGDSPLHF	TGTGCCAGCAGCCAGGCATTGACAGGGGATTCACCCCTCCACTTT
NA	TRBV19	NA	TRBJ1-2	CASSFGAGANYGYTF	TGTGCCAGTTCGTTCGGCGCGGGTGCTAACTATGGCTACACCTTC
NA	TRBV5-6	NA	TRBJ1-4	CASSFYRGGEKLFF	TGTGCCAGCAGCTTTTATCGAGGGGGTGAAAAACTGTTTTTT